The 15 T cell receptor beta chains reported below all come from one sample, sequenced in a study of lymphopenia after photon versus proton radiotherapy. Method: immunoSEQ multiplex PCR; TCRdb's copy keeps in-frame clones and lacks some. The sample gives about 30,000 clones, nearly 95% of which show up once; about 0.66% is in the top ten. The sequencing used peripheral blood, collected from a patient treated with photon-based radiotherapy. All receptors come from a woman aged 50 to 60 with cholangiocarcinoma.

This chain links TRBV6-5 with TRBJ2-7; D unclear. This CDR3 has 14 amino acids. CDR1 is MNHEY and CDR2 is SVGAGI in the germline V gene. V lost 0 bases and J lost 3, with 9 bases in between. Here the CDR3 reads CASSYSTPDYEQYF. The CDR3 region has the DNA TGTGCCAGCAGTTACTCGACACCAGACTACGAGCAGTACTTC.

This clone was seen a few times. The chain uses TRBV2 and TRBJ1-2; D ambiguous. The V end was cut by 6 bases, the J end by 8 bases, with 13 bases between. CDR1 SNHLY and CDR2 FYNNEI come from the germline V gene. The CDR3 has 12 amino acids. The CDR3 bases are TGTGCCAGCAGGGAGGGATCGGAAGGCTACACCTTC. Translated: CASREGSEGYTF.

CDR3 sequence reads: CASSLGQIDTDTQYF. The CDR3 DNA reads as TGCGCCAGCAGCCTCGGACAGATAGACACAGATACGCAGTATTTT. V usage is TRBV4-3 and J usage is TRBJ2-3, with D maybe TRBD1 (6 bases). Looked up from germline, CDR1 is LGHNA and CDR2 is YSLEER. V shed 4 bases and J shed 2 bases, with 13 bases lying between them. The CDR3 totals 15 residues.

This clone was seen once. The V and J genes are TRBV29-1 and TRBJ2-7; D is perhaps TRBD2 (5 bases). The CDR3 is 13 residues long. Germline V gives CDR1 SQVTM, CDR2 ANQGSEA. V dropped 6 bases and J dropped 3 bases, with 15 bases sitting between them. CDR3 nucleotides: TGCAGCGTAATACAAACTACTAGCTACGAGCAGTACTTC. It specifies CSVIQTTSYEQYF.

Points on this clone: The same CDR3 is also encoded by other DNA sequences in this sample. The chain uses TRBV7-2 and TRBJ1-1; D gene uncertain. Germline CDR1 SGHTA, CDR2 FQGNSA. Deletions cut 5 bases from V and 3 bases from J, with 4 bases between. The CDR3 is 11 amino acids. The DNA of the CDR3 is TGTGCCAGCAGCACATACACTGAAGCTTTCTTT. Translation gives CASSTYTEAFF.

The rearrangement joins TRBV7-2 to TRBJ2-5, with D perhaps matching TRBD2 (7 bases). Trimming took off 7 bases at V and 5 bases at J, with 14 bases between the two ends. Germline assignment: CDR1 SGHTA and CDR2 FQGNSA. This CDR3 has 13 amino acids. The CDR3 sequence is CASTRGARETQYF. CDR3 nucleotide sequence: TGTGCCAGCACCCGGGGGGCCCGGGAGACCCAGTACTTC.

The genes are TRBV27 and TRBJ1-6, with TRBD1 matching 7 bases. V shed 6 bases, J shed 2 bases, and the junction held 10 bases outside the gene matches. CDR1 is MNHEY and CDR2 is SMNVEV in the germline V gene (reference sequence). The CDR3 is 17 residues long. The CDR3 DNA reads TGTGCCAGCAGGCACCCGGTAGGGGGCCCCTATAATTCACCCCTCCACTTT. This encodes CASRHPVGGPYNSPLHF.

CDR3 sequence reads: CASSGSEAFF. CDR3 in DNA: TGTGCCAGCTCGGGGAGTGAAGCTTTCTTT. The genes are TRBV7-9 and TRBJ1-1; D remains ambiguous. The CDR3 is made up of 10 amino acids. Germline V CDR1 and CDR2: SEHNR, FQNEAQ (reference sequence). The germline V and J ends were trimmed by 8 bases and 7 bases, with 8 bases remaining between them. The complete variable domain, with remaining parts taken from reference TRBV7-9 and TRBJ1-1, reads DTGVSQNPRHKITKRGQNVTFRCDPISEHNRLYWYRQTLGQGPEFLTYFQNEAQLEKSRLLSDRFSAERPKGSFSTLEIQRTEQGDSAMYLCASSGSEAFFGQGTRLTVV.

Worth noting for this clone: The junction shows a germline mismatch at one end, possibly a read error. V gene TRBV7-7 combines with J gene TRBJ2-1, with TRBD1 as a possible D gene (7 bases). This CDR3 region has 12 residues. The V gene's germline CDR1 is SSHAT and CDR2 FNYEAQ (reference sequence). CDR3 residues: CASSAGGNEQFF. The CDR3 coding sequence is TGTGCTAGCAGCGCAGGGGGGAATGAGCAGTTCTTC.

The genes are TRBV7-6 and TRBJ1-2, with D perhaps matching TRBD1 (6 bases). CDR1 and CDR2 from the germline V gene are SGHVS and FNYEAQ. Trimming removed 5 bases at V and 0 bases at J, with 13 bases between. The CDR3 covers 15 residues. The CDR3 protein is CASSPEDRPNYGYTF. DNA of the CDR3: TGTGCCAGCAGCCCTGAGGACAGACCTAACTATGGCTACACCTTC.

The chain has TRBV11-2 and TRBJ2-7; TRBD1 matches 8 bases. Germline V CDR1 and CDR2: SGHAT, FQNNGV. The CDR3 runs to 14 residues. V was pared by 3 bases and J by 5 bases, with 6 bases of the junction left unmatched. The CDR3 loop is CASSLSGGAHEQYF. For the CDR3, the DNA is TGTGCCAGCAGCTTGTCAGGGGGCGCCCACGAGCAGTACTTC.

The chain links TRBV19 to TRBJ2-3; no definite D call. This CDR3 has 13 residues. Germline lookup yields CDR1 LNHDA and CDR2 SQIVND (reference sequence). Trimming left V 6 bases short and J 2 bases short, with 9 bases between. The CDR3 here is CASRGLTTDTQYF. The CDR3 coding sequence is TGTGCCAGTAGAGGGCTCACCACAGATACGCAGTATTTT.

The gene calls are TRBV28 and TRBJ1-1; D possibly corresponds to TRBD1 (5 bases). CDR1 is MDHEN and CDR2 is SYDVKM in the germline V gene. CDR3 length: 15 amino acids. The V end lost 3 bases, the J end lost 4 bases, and 15 bases lay between the germline ends. CDR3 sequence: CASSFRLVGTTEAFF. CDR3 DNA: TGTGCCAGCAGTTTTAGACTAGTAGGGACCACTGAAGCTTTCTTT.

This chain joins TRBV18 and TRBJ1-2; no clear D gene. V was clipped by 6 bases and J by 7 bases, with 15 bases between them. The germline gives CDR1 KGHSH, CDR2 LQKENI. The length of the CDR3 is 13 residues. CDR3 in DNA: TGTGCCAGCTCTATGGGGATATCTTTTGGCTACACCTTC. Residues: CASSMGISFGYTF.

This chain links TRBV6-5 with TRBJ1-2; tentative D call: TRBD1 (5 bases). The CDR3 is made up of 14 amino acids. Trimming took off 10 bases at V and 2 bases at J, with 17 bases between the two ends. CDR1 is MNHEY and CDR2 is SVGAGI in the germline V gene. CDR3 loop: CATRPDGANYGYTF. The CDR3 nucleotides are TGTGCCACCCGACCGGACGGGGCCAACTATGGCTACACCTTC.